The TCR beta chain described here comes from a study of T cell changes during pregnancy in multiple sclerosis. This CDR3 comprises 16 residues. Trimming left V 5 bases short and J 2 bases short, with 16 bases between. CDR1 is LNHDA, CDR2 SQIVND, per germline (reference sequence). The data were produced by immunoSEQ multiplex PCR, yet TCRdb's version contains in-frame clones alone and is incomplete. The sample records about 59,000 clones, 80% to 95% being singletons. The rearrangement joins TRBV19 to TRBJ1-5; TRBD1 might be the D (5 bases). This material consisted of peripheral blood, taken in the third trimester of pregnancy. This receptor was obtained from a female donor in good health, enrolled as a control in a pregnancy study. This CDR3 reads CASSVMTVRGNQPQHF. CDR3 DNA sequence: TGTGCCAGTAGTGTTATGACAGTAAGGGGCAATCAGCCCCAGCATTTT.